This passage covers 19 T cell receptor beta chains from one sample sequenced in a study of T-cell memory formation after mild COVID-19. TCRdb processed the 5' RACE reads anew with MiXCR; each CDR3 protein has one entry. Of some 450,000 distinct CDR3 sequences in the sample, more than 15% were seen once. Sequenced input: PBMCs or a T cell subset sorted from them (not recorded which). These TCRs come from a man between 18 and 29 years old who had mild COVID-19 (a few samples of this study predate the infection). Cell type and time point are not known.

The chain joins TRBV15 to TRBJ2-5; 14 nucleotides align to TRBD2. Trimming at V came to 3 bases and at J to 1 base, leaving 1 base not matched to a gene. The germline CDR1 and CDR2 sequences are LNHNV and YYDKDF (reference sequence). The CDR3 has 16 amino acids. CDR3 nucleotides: TGTGCCACCAGCAGGGGACTAGCGGGGGCCCAAGAGACCCAGTACTTC. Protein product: CATSRGLAGAQETQYF.

The CDR3 protein is CASKTPGQGYEKLFF. In DNA, the CDR3 is TGTGCCAGCAAAACTCCGGGACAGGGATATGAAAAACTGTTTTTT. J is TRBJ1-4 and V is TRBV6-5; 9 nucleotides line up with TRBD1. V shed 7 bases, J shed 6 bases, and the junction held 9 bases outside the gene matches. The CDR3 totals 15 residues. Germline values: CDR1 MNHEY, CDR2 SVGAGI.

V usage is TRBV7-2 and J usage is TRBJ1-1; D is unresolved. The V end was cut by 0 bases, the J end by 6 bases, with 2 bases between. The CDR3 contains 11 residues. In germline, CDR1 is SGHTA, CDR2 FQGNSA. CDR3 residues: CASSLAAEAFF. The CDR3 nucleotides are TGTGCCAGCAGCTTAGCGGCTGAAGCTTTCTTT.

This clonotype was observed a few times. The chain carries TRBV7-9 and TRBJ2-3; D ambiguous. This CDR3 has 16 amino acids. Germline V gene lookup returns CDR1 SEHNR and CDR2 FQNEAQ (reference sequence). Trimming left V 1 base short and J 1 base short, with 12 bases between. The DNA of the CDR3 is TGTGCCAGCAGCTTAGGAGTAAGGAAACGCACAGATACGCAGTATTTT. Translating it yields CASSLGVRKRTDTQYF.

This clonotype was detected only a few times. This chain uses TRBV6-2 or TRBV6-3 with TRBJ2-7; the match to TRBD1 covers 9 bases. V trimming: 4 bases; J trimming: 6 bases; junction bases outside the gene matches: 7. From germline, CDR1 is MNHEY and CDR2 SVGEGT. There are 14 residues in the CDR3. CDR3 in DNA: TGTGCCAGCAGTTCCTCCGGGACAGGGTTCGAGCAGTACGTC. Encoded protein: CASSSSGTGFEQYV.

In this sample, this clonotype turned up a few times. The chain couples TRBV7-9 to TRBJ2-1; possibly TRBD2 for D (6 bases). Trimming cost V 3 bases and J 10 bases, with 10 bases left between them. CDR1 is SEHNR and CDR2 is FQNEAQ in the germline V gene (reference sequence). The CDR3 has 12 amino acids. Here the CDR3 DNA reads TGTGCCAGCAGCTTTGCAGCGGGCGAGCAGTTCTTC. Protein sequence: CASSFAAGEQFF. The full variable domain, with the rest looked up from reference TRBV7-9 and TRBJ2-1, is DTGVSQNPRHKITKRGQNVTFRCDPISEHNRLYWYRQTLGQGPEFLTYFQNEAQLEKSRLLSDRFSAERPKGSFSTLEIQRTEQGDSAMYLCASSFAAGEQFFGPGTRLTVL.

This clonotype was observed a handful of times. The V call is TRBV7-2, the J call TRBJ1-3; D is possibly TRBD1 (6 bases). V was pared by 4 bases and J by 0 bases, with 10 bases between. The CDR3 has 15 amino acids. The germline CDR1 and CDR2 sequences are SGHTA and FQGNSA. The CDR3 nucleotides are TGTGCCAGCAGCTCAAGGGGGGCCTCTGGAAACACCATATATTTT. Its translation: CASSSRGASGNTIYF.

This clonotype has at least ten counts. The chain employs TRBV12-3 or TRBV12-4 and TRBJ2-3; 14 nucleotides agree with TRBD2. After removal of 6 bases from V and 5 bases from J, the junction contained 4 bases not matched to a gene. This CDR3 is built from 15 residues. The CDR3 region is CASRYGTSGGDTQYF. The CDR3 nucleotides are TGTGCCAGCAGATACGGGACTAGCGGGGGAGATACGCAGTATTTT.

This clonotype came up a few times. CDR3 residues: CATSRETVPSYEQYF. In nucleotides, the CDR3 is TGTGCCACCAGCAGAGAGACAGTGCCTTCCTACGAGCAGTACTTC. The V and J genes are TRBV15 and TRBJ2-7, with a weak D call TRBD1 (5 bases). Germline V CDR1 and CDR2: LNHNV, YYDKDF (reference sequence). V lost 0 bases and J 1 base, leaving 10 bases between the germline ends. CDR3 size: 15 residues.

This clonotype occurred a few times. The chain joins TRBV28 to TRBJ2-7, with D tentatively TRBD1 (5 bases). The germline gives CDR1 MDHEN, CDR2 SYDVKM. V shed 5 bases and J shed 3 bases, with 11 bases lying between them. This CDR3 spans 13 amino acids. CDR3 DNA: TGTGCCAGCAGTGGGGCAGGGATCTACGAGCAGTACGTC. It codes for CASSGAGIYEQYV.

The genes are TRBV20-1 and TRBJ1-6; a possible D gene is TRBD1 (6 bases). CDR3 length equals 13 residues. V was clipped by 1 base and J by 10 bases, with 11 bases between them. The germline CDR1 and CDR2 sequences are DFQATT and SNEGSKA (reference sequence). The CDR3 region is CSARVPGVSPLHF. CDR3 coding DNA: TGCAGTGCTAGAGTTCCAGGGGTGTCACCCCTCCACTTT.

The CDR3 DNA sequence: TGTGCCACCAGGGGGGACAGGGGATATGAGCAGTTCTTC. Translation gives CATRGDRGYEQFF. The V call is TRBV24-1, the J call TRBJ2-1; the match to TRBD1 covers 10 bases. Germline loops: CDR1 KGHDR, CDR2 SFDVKD. CDR3 size: 13 residues. The junction had 4 bases not matched to a gene; V was cut back by 7 bases and J by 8 bases.

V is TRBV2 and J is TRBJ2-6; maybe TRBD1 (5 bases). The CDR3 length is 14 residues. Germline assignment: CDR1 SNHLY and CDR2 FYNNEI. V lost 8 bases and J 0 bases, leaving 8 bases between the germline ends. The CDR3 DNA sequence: TGTGCCAGCGGCGACAGCTCTGGGGCCAACGTCCTGACTTTC. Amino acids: CASGDSSGANVLTF.

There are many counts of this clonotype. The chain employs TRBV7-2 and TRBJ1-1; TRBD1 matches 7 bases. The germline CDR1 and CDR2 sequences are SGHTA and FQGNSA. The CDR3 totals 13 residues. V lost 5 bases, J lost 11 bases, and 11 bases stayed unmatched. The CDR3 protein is CASSLETGSPAFF. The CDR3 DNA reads TGTGCCAGCAGCCTAGAGACAGGGTCCCCGGCTTTCTTT.

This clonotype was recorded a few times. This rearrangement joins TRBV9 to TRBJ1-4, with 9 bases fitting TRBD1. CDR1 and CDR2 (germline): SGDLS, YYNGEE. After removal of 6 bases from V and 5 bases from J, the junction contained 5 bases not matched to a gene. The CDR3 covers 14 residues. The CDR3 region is CASTRTGANEKLFF. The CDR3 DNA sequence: TGTGCCAGCACCAGGACAGGGGCAAATGAAAAACTGTTTTTT.

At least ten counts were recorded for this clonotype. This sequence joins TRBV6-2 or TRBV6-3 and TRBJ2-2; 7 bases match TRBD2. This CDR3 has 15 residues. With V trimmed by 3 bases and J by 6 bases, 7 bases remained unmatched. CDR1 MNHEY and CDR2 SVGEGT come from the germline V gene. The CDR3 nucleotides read TGTGCCAGCAGTTATCCGCGGGGGAGGGCCGGGGAGCTGTTTTTT. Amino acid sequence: CASSYPRGRAGELFF.

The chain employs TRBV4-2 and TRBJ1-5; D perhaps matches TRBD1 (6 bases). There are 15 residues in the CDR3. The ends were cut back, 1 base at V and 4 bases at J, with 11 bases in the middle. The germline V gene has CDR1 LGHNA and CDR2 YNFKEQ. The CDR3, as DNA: TGTGCCAGCAGCCAAGTGCAGGGGCGGAATCAGCCCCAGCATTTT. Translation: CASSQVQGRNQPQHF.

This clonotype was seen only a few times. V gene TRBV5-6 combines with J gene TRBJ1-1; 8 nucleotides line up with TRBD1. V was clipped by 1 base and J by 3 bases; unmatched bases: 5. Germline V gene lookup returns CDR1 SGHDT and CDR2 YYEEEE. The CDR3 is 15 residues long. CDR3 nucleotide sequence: TGTGCCAGCAGCTTGTACGACAGGGGAGACACTGAAGCTTTCTTT. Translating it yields CASSLYDRGDTEAFF.

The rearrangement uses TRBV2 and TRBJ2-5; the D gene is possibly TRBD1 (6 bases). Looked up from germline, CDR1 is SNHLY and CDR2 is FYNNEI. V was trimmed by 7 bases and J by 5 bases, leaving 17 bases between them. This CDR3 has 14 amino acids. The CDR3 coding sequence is TGTGCCAGCAAGATCACAGGGAATCGGGAGACCCAGTACTTC. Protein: CASKITGNRETQYF. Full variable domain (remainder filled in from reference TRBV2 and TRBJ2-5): EPEVTQTPSHQVTQMGQEVILRCVPISNHLYFYWYRQILGQKVEFLVSFYNNEISEKSEIFDDQFSVERPDGSNFTLKIRSTKLEDSAMYFCASKITGNRETQYFGPGTRLLVL.